This T cell receptor (beta chain) was captured by sequencing in a study of T cell changes during pregnancy in multiple sclerosis. Germline CDR1 and CDR2: SGHTA and FQGNSA. Deletions cut 5 bases from V and 2 bases from J, with 13 bases between. There are 15 residues in the CDR3. Some clones are missing from TCRdb's copy, which holds only in-frame ones; the method was immunoSEQ multiplex PCR. The sample records approximately 34,000 clones, 85% to 95% being singletons. This clone was recorded once. The input for sequencing was CD4+ T cells from peripheral blood mononuclear cells, taken in the second trimester of pregnancy. The receptor's source is a female donor with multiple sclerosis, enrolled in a pregnancy study. This chain joins TRBV7-2 and TRBJ2-1; no reliable D call. The CDR3 coding sequence is TGTGCCAGCAGCCTTGACCTGGGCCCCTACAATGAGCAGTTCTTC. This gives the protein CASSLDLGPYNEQFF.